This TCR beta chain is drawn from a study of T cells expressing NK-cell markers. TCRdb re-analyzed the 5' RACE reads; it lists each CDR3 protein once, without DNA. The clone table shows thousands of distinct CDR3 sequences, with the ten largest holding around 64%. This CDR3 has 15 residues. Germline CDR1 and CDR2: DFQATT and SNEGSKA (reference sequence). This TCR came from a man aged 18-75 years in good health. Sequences were obtained from blood T cells: a sorted CD56 or NKG2C T cell subset, CD4+ or CD8+ T cells, or bulk PBMC T cells (not recorded which). The chain employs TRBV20-1 and TRBJ2-7; checking the TCRdb D call of TRBD2 is not possible without DNA. The CDR3 sequence is CSAHRLQGDTYEQYF.